The clone carrying this T cell receptor beta chain showed up just once. Its antigen remains unidentified. Repertoires were generated with immunoSEQ multiplex PCR, while TCRdb's copy carries only in-frame clones and drops some. The table lists 100,000 to 150,000 clones, 90% of them singletons. The data originate from a study of OX40 agonist ivuxolimab in advanced cancers. Study overall: The study treated patients with ivuxolimab, an agonistic anti-OX40 (CD134) antibody. Eligibility admitted prior anti-PD-1, anti-PD-L1 or anti-CTLA-4 therapy; around 38% had some. Three patients responded partially, comprising one with hepatocellular carcinoma and two with cutaneous melanoma.

Study results and limitations: CD8+ T cells averaged more expanded clones than CD4+.

The origin of this receptor is an adult with an advanced solid tumor such as melanoma, head and neck, liver or kidney cancer. The specimen was CD4+ or CD8+ T cells sorted from blood, collected in a trial of the OX40 agonist ivuxolimab.

In DNA form, the CDR3 reads TGTGCCAGCTCAGTCGCAGAGGGGACGGCTAATGAAAAACTGTTTTTT. As protein: CASSVAEGTANEKLFF. The rearrangement joins TRBV18 to TRBJ1-4; possibly TRBD1 for D (5 bases). Germline values: CDR1 KGHSH, CDR2 LQKENI. The length of the CDR3 is 16 residues. Trimming cost V 5 bases and J 3 bases, with 16 bases left between them.